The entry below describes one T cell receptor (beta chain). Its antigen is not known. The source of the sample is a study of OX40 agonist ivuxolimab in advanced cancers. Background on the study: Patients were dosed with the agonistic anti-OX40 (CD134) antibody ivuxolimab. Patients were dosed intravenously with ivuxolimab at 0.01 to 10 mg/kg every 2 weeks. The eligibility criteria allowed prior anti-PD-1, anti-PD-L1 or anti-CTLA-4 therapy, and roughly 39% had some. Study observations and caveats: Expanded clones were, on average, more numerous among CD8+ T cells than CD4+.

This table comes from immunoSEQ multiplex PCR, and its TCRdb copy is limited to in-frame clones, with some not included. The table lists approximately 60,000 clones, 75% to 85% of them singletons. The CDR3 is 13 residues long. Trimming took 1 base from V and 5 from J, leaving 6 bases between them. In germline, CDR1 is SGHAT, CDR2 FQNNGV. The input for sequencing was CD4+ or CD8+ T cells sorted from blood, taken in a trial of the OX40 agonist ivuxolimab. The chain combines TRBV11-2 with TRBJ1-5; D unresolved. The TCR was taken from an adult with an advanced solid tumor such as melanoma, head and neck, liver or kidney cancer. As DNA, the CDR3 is TGTGCCAGCAGCTTAGGGGCCTATCAGCCCCAGCATTTT. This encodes CASSLGAYQPQHF.